Listed below are T cell receptor beta chains from one sample, sequenced in a study of cytomegalovirus exposure and HLA in healthy donors. Data came from immunoSEQ multiplex PCR; TCRdb stores just in-frame clones and leaves some out. The sample carries some 120,000 clones, about 70% recorded once. What was sequenced was PBMCs. Receptors originate from a woman aged 25 to 39 in good health and CMV-seronegative. Each CDR3 is given with its conserved first and last residue. Fields, in order: V gene, D gene, clone size, J gene, CDR3 protein, CDR3 DNA. D genes are given only for firm matches. Not all rows give a size; the values are once, few, many and, for expanded clones, a class.

TRBV9,.,.,TRBJ1-2,CASSVGLTSSRGYTF,TGTGCCAGCAGCGTAGGTCTCACTTCTTCGAGGGGCTACACCTTC
TRBV12-5,TRBD2,.,TRBJ2-3,CASGPGLAGESDTQYF,TGTGCTAGTGGTCCTGGACTAGCGGGAGAGTCAGATACGCAGTATTTT
TRBV6-6,TRBD1,few,TRBJ2-7,CASSYWDSSYEQYF,TGTGCCAGCAGTTATTGGGACAGCTCCTACGAGCAGTACTTC
TRBV5-4,.,.,TRBJ1-1,CASSLDGTEAFF,TGTGCCAGCAGCCTGGACGGTACTGAAGCTTTCTTT
TRBV9,.,.,TRBJ2-7,CASSVDWASYEQYF,TGTGCCAGCAGCGTAGATTGGGCTTCCTACGAGCAGTACTTC
TRBV19,.,.,TRBJ1-5,CASSTGQNNQPQHF,TGTGCCAGTAGTACCGGACAGAACAATCAGCCCCAGCATTTT
TRBV6-1,.,.,TRBJ2-7,CASSEGELVSGSKYF,TGTGCCAGCAGTGAGGGAGAGTTAGTTAGTGGCTCCAAGTACTTC
TRBV7-6,.,once,TRBJ1-1,CASSLEVSGAYYTEAFF,TGTGCCAGCAGCTTAGAAGTTTCTGGGGCATATTACACTGAAGCTTTCTTT
TRBV5-4,.,.,TRBJ2-5,CASSLEPSVIQETQYF,TGTGCCAGCAGCTTGGAACCTAGCGTTATACAAGAGACCCAGTACTTC
TRBV7-2,TRBD1,.,TRBJ1-1,CASTLRDRGSEAFF,TGTGCCAGCACCCTCCGGGACAGGGGGTCTGAAGCTTTCTTT
TRBV6-1,.,.,TRBJ1-5,CASSDTPGDSNQPQHF,TGTGCCAGCAGTGATACGCCGGGAGATAGCAATCAGCCCCAGCATTTT
TRBV5-1,TRBD1,.,TRBJ1-1,CASSAGQVNTEAFF,TGCGCCAGCAGCGCGGGACAGGTTAACACTGAAGCTTTCTTT
TRBV27,.,.,TRBJ2-7,CASSLAGTYSYEQYF,TGTGCCAGCAGTTTGGCCGGGACTTACTCCTACGAGCAGTACTTC
TRBV11-3,.,.,TRBJ1-4,CASSRGLTTNEKLFF,TGTGCCAGCAGCAGAGGACTTACAACTAATGAAAAACTGTTTTTT
TRBV6-6,TRBD2,few,TRBJ2-3,CASTHRLAGVPDTQYF,TGTGCCAGCACCCACCGGCTAGCGGGAGTTCCAGATACGCAGTATTTT
TRBV6-1,.,.,TRBJ2-7,CASSELTGTPYEQYF,TGTGCCAGCAGTGAACTAACAGGTACCCCCTACGAGCAGTACTTC
TRBV6-1,.,.,TRBJ2-1,CASVWRGPLDEQFF,TGTGCCAGCGTCTGGCGGGGGCCACTGGATGAGCAGTTCTTC
TRBV6-5,.,.,TRBJ1-6,CASSPGVETLHF,TGTGCCAGCAGTCCCGGGGTAGAGACCCTCCACTTT
TRBV9,TRBD2,few,TRBJ2-5,CASSVALAGQFGAQYF,TGTGCCAGCAGCGTAGCTCTAGCGGGACAATTCGGGGCCCAGTACTTC
TRBV6-1,.,.,TRBJ1-5,CASSEWDIRSNQPQHF,TGTGCCAGCAGTGAGTGGGACATCCGTAGTAATCAGCCCCAGCATTTT
TRBV4-3,TRBD1,.,TRBJ1-1,CDSSQDGQGRSAEAFF,TGCGACAGCAGCCAAGATGGACAGGGGAGGTCCGCTGAAGCTTTCTTT
TRBV6-1,TRBD1,.,TRBJ1-2,CASSDGQGRYGYTF,TGTGCCAGCAGTGACGGACAGGGGAGGTATGGCTACACCTTC
TRBV10-3,TRBD1,.,TRBJ2-3,CATGDRLTDTQYF,TGTGCCACCGGGGACAGGCTCACAGATACGCAGTATTTT
TRBV2,.,.,TRBJ1-1,CASSSDSNSEAFF,TGTGCCAGCAGTTCGGACAGCAACTCTGAAGCTTTCTTT
TRBV19,TRBD2,.,TRBJ2-7,CASSRRGTTNYEQYF,TGTGCCAGTAGTAGGCGGGGGACGACCAACTACGAGCAGTACTTC
TRBV2,TRBD1,.,TRBJ1-1,CASSEPGGNTEAFF,TGTGCCAGCAGTGAGCCAGGGGGTAACACTGAAGCTTTCTTT
TRBV28,.,.,TRBJ2-7,CASSWLHEQYF,TGTGCCAGCAGTTGGCTTCACGAGCAGTACTTC
TRBV18,TRBD1,.,TRBJ2-1,CALSNQPQGVSVNEQFF,TGTGCCTTAAGTAATCAACCTCAGGGGGTATCGGTCAATGAGCAGTTCTTC
TRBV30,TRBD1,once,TRBJ1-2,CAWGDTGVCGYTF,TGTGCCTGGGGGGATACAGGGGTTTGTGGCTACACCTTC
TRBV5-1,TRBD1,.,TRBJ1-4,CASSLLQGPANEKLFF,TGCGCCAGCAGCTTGTTACAGGGGCCCGCTAATGAAAAACTGTTTTTT
TRBV6-6,TRBD1,.,TRBJ2-1,CASSYWHAAGGNEQFF,TGTGCCAGCAGTTACTGGCACGCGGCAGGGGGCAATGAGCAGTTCTTC
TRBV19,TRBD1,.,TRBJ1-2,CASSSTGFGYTF,TGTGCCAGTAGTTCGACAGGGTTTGGCTACACCTTC
TRBV29-1,.,once,TRBJ2-7,CSVVGGLVYEQYF,TGCAGCGTTGTCGGAGGGTTAGTCTACGAGCAGTACTTC
TRBV30,TRBD1,.,TRBJ1-5,CAWSLNTGDNQPQHF,TGTGCCTGGAGCCTTAATACAGGGGACAATCAGCCCCAGCATTTT
TRBV10-3,.,.,TRBJ2-2,CAISDQSGTGELFF,TGTGCCATCAGCGACCAGAGCGGAACCGGGGAGCTGTTTTTT